One and the same sample provided the 32 T cell receptor beta chains below, sequenced in a study of technical replicates of blood from several donors. The method was immunoSEQ multiplex PCR; TCRdb's version includes in-frame clones alone and lacks a portion of them. The sample has some 96,000 clones, approximately 94% seen once. Sequenced: T cells isolated from PBMCs. The receptor source for this set is a human donor in good health.

The chain couples TRBV7-9 to TRBJ1-2; the match to TRBD1 covers 12 bases. Germline CDR1 SEHNR, CDR2 FQNEAQ (reference sequence). The CDR3 covers 15 residues. V gave up 0 bases and J gave up 7 bases; unmatched junction bases: 3. The CDR3 region has the DNA TGTGCCAGCAGCTTAGCATGGGACAGGGGGCTTGGCTACACCTTC. Its protein is CASSLAWDRGLGYTF.

The genes are TRBV29-1 and TRBJ2-2; D is unresolved. This CDR3 contains 12 residues. Looked up from germline, CDR1 is SQVTM and CDR2 is ANQGSEA. V dropped 5 bases and J dropped 4 bases, with 8 bases sitting between them. The CDR3 here is CSVFAGTGELFF. CDR3 nucleotides: TGCAGCGTTTTTGCCGGCACCGGGGAGCTGTTTTTT.

The V and J genes are TRBV28 and TRBJ1-1; D not certain. This CDR3 comprises 14 residues. Germline V CDR1 and CDR2: MDHEN, SYDVKM. V shed 1 base and J shed 1 base, with 7 bases lying between them. The CDR3 spells CASSLSVGNTEAFF. CDR3 nucleotides: TGTGCCAGCAGTTTATCGGTCGGGAACACTGAAGCTTTCTTT.

This chain connects TRBV7-6 to TRBJ2-1, with D unclear. Trimming took 1 base from V and 8 from J, leaving 9 bases between them. Germline V CDR1 and CDR2: SGHVS, FNYEAQ. The CDR3 length is 13 residues. The CDR3 reads CASSLGIRHEQFF. The CDR3 DNA reads as TGTGCCAGCAGCTTAGGGATCAGGCATGAGCAGTTCTTC.

In DNA, the CDR3 is TGTGCCATCTCTCCACTAGCGGGAGGAGGCAATGAGCAGTTCTTC. Protein sequence: CAISPLAGGGNEQFF. This rearrangement joins TRBV10-3 to TRBJ2-1; 12 nucleotides match TRBD2. CDR1 ENHRY and CDR2 SYGVKD come from the germline V gene. V lost 8 bases to trimming and J lost 6 bases; unmatched junction nucleotides: 8. The CDR3 runs 15 residues.

V gene TRBV6-5 combines with J gene TRBJ2-2, with 8 bases that match TRBD2. Germline lookup yields CDR1 MNHEY and CDR2 SVGAGI. This CDR3 is 13 amino acids long. The trim removed 5 bases at V and 6 bases at J, leaving 2 bases unmatched. Here the CDR3 reads CASSRTSPGELFF. The CDR3 DNA sequence: TGTGCCAGCAGTCGGACTAGCCCCGGGGAGCTGTTTTTT.

The chain carries TRBV13 and TRBJ2-7; 13 bases line up with TRBD2. CDR1 is PRHDT and CDR2 is FYEKMQ in the germline V gene (reference sequence). This CDR3 spans 18 amino acids. V trimming: 5 bases; J trimming: 4 bases; junction bases outside the gene matches: 14. The CDR3 region has the DNA TGTGCCAGCAGCGGACCCGGGACTAGCGGGACGACTTTATACGAGCAGTACTTC. Translation gives CASSGPGTSGTTLYEQYF.

The genes are TRBV30 and TRBJ2-7; tentatively, D is TRBD2 (5 bases). CDR3 size: 12 residues. From germline, CDR1 is GTSNPN and CDR2 SVGIG (reference sequence). V lost 3 bases and J lost 3, with 9 bases in between. The CDR3 nucleotides read TGTGCCTGGAGACGACTAAACTACGAGCAGTACTTC. Its translation: CAWRRLNYEQYF.

This chain links TRBV6-6 with TRBJ2-7; D gene unclear. Per germline, CDR1 MNHNY and CDR2 SVGAGI (reference sequence). Trimming took 7 bases from V and 0 from J, leaving 10 bases between them. The length of the CDR3 is 13 residues. The CDR3 is CASKPFSSYEQYF. The CDR3, as DNA: TGTGCCAGCAAACCGTTCAGCTCCTACGAGCAGTACTTC.

The rearrangement joins TRBV4-1 to TRBJ1-1, with 7 bases fitting TRBD1. Germline trimming cut 4 bases from V and 7 bases from J; bases unmatched to any gene: 0. This CDR3 is 11 amino acids long. CDR1 is MGHRA and CDR2 is YSYEKL in the germline V gene. CDR3 residues: CASSRDSEAFF. The CDR3 coding sequence is TGCGCCAGCAGCCGGGACAGTGAAGCTTTCTTT.

J is TRBJ2-3 and V is TRBV7-9, with D possibly being TRBD1 (6 bases). V lost 2 bases, J lost 2 bases, and 17 bases lay in between. Germline CDR1 reads SEHNR; CDR2 reads FQNEAQ (reference sequence). This CDR3 is 17 amino acids long. The CDR3 here is CASSLRGHGQLTDTQYF. The CDR3 nucleotides read TGTGCCAGCAGCTTAAGGGGCCACGGACAGCTCACAGATACGCAGTATTTT.

CDR3: CASSLWGGSGNTIYF. The CDR3 nucleotides read TGTGCCAGCAGCCTCTGGGGGGGCTCTGGAAACACCATATATTTT. The chain carries TRBV7-2 and TRBJ1-3, with TRBD1 as a possible D gene (5 bases). The CDR3 is made up of 15 amino acids. Trimming shortened V by 5 bases and J by 0 bases, and 11 bases separated the two germline ends. Germline V gives CDR1 SGHTA, CDR2 FQGNSA.

The chain is built from TRBV19 and TRBJ2-7, with 10 bases lining up with TRBD1. Germline values: CDR1 LNHDA, CDR2 SQIVND (reference sequence). The CDR3 covers 15 residues. With V trimmed by 10 bases and J by 3 bases, 12 bases remained unmatched. CDR3 nucleotide sequence: TGTGCCACCTCAGCCCGGGACAGGGGCAACTACGAGCAGTACTTC. Translating it yields CATSARDRGNYEQYF. Full variable domain (missing parts from reference TRBV19 and TRBJ2-7): DGGITQSPKYLFRKEGQNVTLSCEQNLNHDAMYWYRQDPGQGLRLIYYSQIVNDFQKGDIAEGYSVSREKKESFPLTVTSAQKNPTAFYLCATSARDRGNYEQYFGPGTRLTVT.

The V and J genes are TRBV11-3 and TRBJ1-2; D is possibly TRBD1 (6 bases). Germline V gives CDR1 SGHNT, CDR2 YENEEA. The CDR3 runs 15 residues. Trimming removed 1 base from V and 4 bases from J, with 13 bases in between. For the CDR3, the DNA is TGTGCCAGCAGCTTAGTGGGCAGGGGCGCCTATGGCTACACCTTC. This codes for CASSLVGRGAYGYTF.

The chain recombines TRBV16 with TRBJ1-4, with 7 nucleotides matching TRBD1. CDR1 is KGHSY, CDR2 FQNENV, per germline. There are 14 residues in the CDR3. The V gene end was trimmed by 6 bases and the J gene end by 7 bases; junction bases not matched to a gene: 8. The CDR3 sequence: CASRPDRVTEKLFF. The CDR3 bases are TGTGCCAGCAGACCCGACAGGGTTACTGAAAAACTGTTTTTT.

The V gene is TRBV19, the J gene TRBJ2-7; 9 bases line up with TRBD2. With V trimmed by 4 bases and J by 3 bases, 4 bases remained unmatched. The CDR3 has 14 residues. Per germline, CDR1 LNHDA and CDR2 SQIVND (reference sequence). The CDR3 DNA follows: TGTGCCAGTAGTAGGCTAGCGGGGATCTACGAGCAGTACTTC. Protein: CASSRLAGIYEQYF.

The chain uses TRBV2 and TRBJ2-1; D gene uncertain. V lost 1 base and J lost 6, with 16 bases in between. This CDR3 region has 16 residues. From germline, CDR1 is SNHLY and CDR2 FYNNEI. The CDR3 region has the DNA TGTGCCAGCAGTGAAGTCGTCCTTGGCAGTGTCAATGAGCAGTTCTTC. Its protein is CASSEVVLGSVNEQFF.

This chain connects TRBV7-2 to TRBJ1-2, with 7 positions matching TRBD1. The V segment lost 5 bases and the J segment 4 bases; nucleotides outside the gene matches: 13. Germline CDR1 and CDR2: SGHTA and FQGNSA. The CDR3 has 16 residues. The CDR3 region is CASSVAGTARIYGYTF. The DNA of the CDR3 is TGTGCCAGCAGCGTCGCCGGGACAGCCCGAATCTATGGCTACACCTTC.

The V call is TRBV12-5, the J call TRBJ1-2, with a weak D call TRBD1 (5 bases). This CDR3 is 12 amino acids long. Trimming left V 1 base short and J 7 bases short, with 7 bases between. In germline, CDR1 is LGHNT, CDR2 FRNRAP. CDR3 coding DNA: TGTGCTAGTGGTTTGGCCGGGGGTGGCTACACCTTC. It codes for CASGLAGGGYTF.

The chain recombines TRBV14 with TRBJ1-1; TRBD1 might be the D (5 bases). Germline-derived CDR1 and CDR2 are SGHDN and FVKESK. The CDR3 runs to 16 residues. The ends were cut back, 4 bases at V and 3 bases at J, with 18 bases in the middle. Written as DNA, the CDR3 is TGTGCCAGCAGCCCTTCGGGGGGTCTGGCGTACACTGAAGCTTTCTTT. The encoded protein is CASSPSGGLAYTEAFF.

The V call is TRBV5-4, the J call TRBJ2-1; D unclear. The CDR3 is 17 amino acids. Per germline, CDR1 SGHNT and CDR2 YYREEE (reference sequence). Trimming removed 4 bases at V and 0 bases at J, with 17 bases between. CDR3 DNA sequence: TGTGCCAGCAGCGCAACGTCCAGAATACACTCCTACAATGAGCAGTTCTTC. Translated, it gives CASSATSRIHSYNEQFF.

The CDR3 region has the DNA TGTGCCACCAGCCAAGAGGCCTTACAAGTGGACAGGAACACTGAAGCTTTCTTT. As protein: CATSQEALQVDRNTEAFF. The V gene is TRBV15, the J gene TRBJ1-1, with D possibly matching TRBD1 (6 bases). V was clipped by 5 bases and J by 1 base, with 23 bases between them. CDR3 size: 18 residues. Germline loops: CDR1 LNHNV, CDR2 YYDKDF (reference sequence).

V and J are TRBV29-1 and TRBJ2-2; 7 bases fit TRBD1. Germline V gene data show CDR1 as SQVTM and CDR2 as ANQGSEA. V dropped 5 bases and J dropped 2; count of bases not matched to a gene: 8. The CDR3 is 15 residues long. CDR3 in DNA: TGCAGCGTTACGTCCGGGACAGCCAACACCGGGGAGCTGTTTTTT. Residues: CSVTSGTANTGELFF.

This chain joins TRBV2 and TRBJ1-5; D not certain. CDR1 is SNHLY and CDR2 is FYNNEI in the germline V gene. V gave up 8 bases and J gave up 2 bases, with 16 bases separating them. The CDR3 spans 15 residues. The CDR3, as DNA: TGTGCCAGCGAACGGGAACCTGGGGGCAATCAGCCCCAGCATTTT. Residues: CASEREPGGNQPQHF.

The chain links TRBV5-1 to TRBJ1-1; D is uncertain. CDR3 size: 15 residues. In germline, CDR1 is SGHRS, CDR2 YFSETQ. The ends were cut back, 4 bases at V and 1 base at J, with 14 bases in the middle. Here the CDR3 DNA reads TGCGCCAGCAGCAATACCCGGGAAGGGAACACTGAAGCTTTCTTT. Translated, it gives CASSNTREGNTEAFF. The full variable domain, its missing parts supplied by reference TRBV5-1 and TRBJ1-1, is KAGVTQTPRYLIKTRGQQVTLSCSPISGHRSVSWYQQTPGQGLQFLFEYFSETQRNKGNFPGRFSGRQFSNSRSEMNVSTLELGDSALYLCASSNTREGNTEAFFGQGTRLTVV.

This chain joins TRBV7-3 and TRBJ1-1; tentative D call: TRBD1 (5 bases). CDR3 size: 20 residues. Germline V CDR1 and CDR2: SGHTA, FQGTGA. V was trimmed by 2 bases and J by 1 base, leaving 26 bases between them. The CDR3 loop is CASSLGPRSGASNPNTEAFF. CDR3 DNA: TGTGCCAGCAGCTTAGGGCCCCGCAGCGGGGCTTCAAACCCGAACACTGAAGCTTTCTTT.

The V gene is TRBV29-1, the J gene TRBJ2-2, with 14 nucleotides matching TRBD2. With V trimmed by 6 bases and J by 4 bases, 7 bases remained unmatched. CDR1 is SQVTM and CDR2 is ANQGSEA in the germline V gene. The CDR3 spans 16 residues. The CDR3 loop is CSVYKGLAGGTGELFF. For the CDR3, the DNA is TGCAGCGTCTACAAAGGACTAGCGGGAGGCACCGGGGAGCTGTTTTTT.

This chain joins TRBV28 and TRBJ2-7, with D perhaps TRBD1 (5 bases). In germline, CDR1 is MDHEN, CDR2 SYDVKM. The germline V and J ends were trimmed by 5 bases and 3 bases, with 8 bases remaining between them. The length of the CDR3 is 12 residues. The CDR3 is CASSKTVYEQYF. In DNA, the CDR3 is TGTGCCAGCAGTAAGACAGTCTACGAGCAGTACTTC.

Only one count was recorded for this clone. V and J are TRBV30 and TRBJ2-7; D unclear. V was cut by 4 bases and J by 0 bases, with 4 bases left in between. CDR1 is GTSNPN and CDR2 is SVGIG in the germline V gene (reference sequence). The CDR3 length is 11 residues. Here the CDR3 reads CAWTGSYEQYF. CDR3 sequence (DNA): TGTGCCTGGACAGGCTCCTACGAGCAGTACTTC.

The chain recombines TRBV7-9 with TRBJ1-3, with 7 bases matching TRBD1. The trim removed 9 bases at V and 8 bases at J, leaving 4 bases unmatched. CDR3 length: 11 amino acids. The germline V gene encodes CDR1 SEHNR and CDR2 FQNEAQ (reference sequence). CDR3 loop: CASRQGDTIYF. The CDR3 DNA reads as TGTGCCAGTCGACAGGGAGACACCATATATTTT. Variable domain in full (rest from reference TRBV7-9 and TRBJ1-3): DTGVSQNPRHKITKRGQNVTFRCDPISEHNRLYWYRQTLGQGPEFLTYFQNEAQLEKSRLLSDRFSAERPKGSFSTLEIQRTEQGDSAMYLCASRQGDTIYFGEGSWLTVV.

The CDR3 reads CASSFGVQETQYF. The CDR3 nucleotides read TGTGCCAGCAGCTTCGGGGTACAAGAGACCCAGTACTTC. The V and J genes are TRBV7-2 and TRBJ2-5, with D possibly being TRBD2 (5 bases). Germline CDR1 SGHTA, CDR2 FQGNSA. Trimming took 3 bases from V and 2 from J, leaving 7 bases between them. The CDR3 has 13 amino acids. The variable domain in full, completed from reference TRBV7-2 and TRBJ2-5, reads GAGVSQSPSNKVTEKGKDVELRCDPISGHTALYWYRQSLGQGLEFLIYFQGNSAPDKSGLPSDRFSAERTGGSVSTLTIQRTQQEDSAVYLCASSFGVQETQYFGPGTRLLVL.

The V gene is TRBV6-5, the J gene TRBJ1-5; D is perhaps TRBD1 (5 bases). Trimming pared 0 bases from V and 4 bases from J, leaving 10 bases between. The CDR3 length is 15 residues. Per the germline V gene, CDR1 is MNHEY and CDR2 is SVGAGI. Here the CDR3 reads CASSYSLTANQPQHF. For the CDR3, the DNA is TGTGCCAGCAGTTACTCGTTGACAGCAAATCAGCCCCAGCATTTT.